This T cell receptor (beta chain) came from a study of T cells in Graves' hyperthyroidism and ophthalmopathy. Notes on the study in general: A model of 13 V-J pairs discriminated ophthalmopathy from stable hyperthyroidism. Blood also carried most thyroid clonotypes expanded above 0.001.

Trimming took 3 bases from V and 4 from J, leaving 6 bases between them. CDR1 is SQVTM and CDR2 is ANQGSEA in the germline V gene. CDR3 length: 11 amino acids. The investigators amplified TCR beta CDR3 regions from RNA transcripts. The HTBI primer set drove a first-round RT-PCR of the TCR CDR3. TCRdb independently ran MiXCR on the multiplex PCR reads; one entry per CDR3 protein. The sample includes about 660,000 distinct CDR3 sequences, just under 45% seen only once; the top ten take 6.5% to 9%. In this sample, this clonotype turned up many times. Its cognate antigen is unknown. Reasons for excluding patients were uncontrolled infection, other autoimmune disease, pregnancy or lactation.

The sequenced sample was peripheral blood or thyroid tissue (not recorded which). This receptor was identified in an adult man with Graves' disease, either hyperthyroidism or ophthalmopathy (not recorded which). This chain joins TRBV29-1 and TRBJ1-1, with D unclear. The CDR3 reads CSVDMVTEAFF. DNA of the CDR3: TGCAGCGTTGATATGGTCACTGAAGCTTTCTTT.